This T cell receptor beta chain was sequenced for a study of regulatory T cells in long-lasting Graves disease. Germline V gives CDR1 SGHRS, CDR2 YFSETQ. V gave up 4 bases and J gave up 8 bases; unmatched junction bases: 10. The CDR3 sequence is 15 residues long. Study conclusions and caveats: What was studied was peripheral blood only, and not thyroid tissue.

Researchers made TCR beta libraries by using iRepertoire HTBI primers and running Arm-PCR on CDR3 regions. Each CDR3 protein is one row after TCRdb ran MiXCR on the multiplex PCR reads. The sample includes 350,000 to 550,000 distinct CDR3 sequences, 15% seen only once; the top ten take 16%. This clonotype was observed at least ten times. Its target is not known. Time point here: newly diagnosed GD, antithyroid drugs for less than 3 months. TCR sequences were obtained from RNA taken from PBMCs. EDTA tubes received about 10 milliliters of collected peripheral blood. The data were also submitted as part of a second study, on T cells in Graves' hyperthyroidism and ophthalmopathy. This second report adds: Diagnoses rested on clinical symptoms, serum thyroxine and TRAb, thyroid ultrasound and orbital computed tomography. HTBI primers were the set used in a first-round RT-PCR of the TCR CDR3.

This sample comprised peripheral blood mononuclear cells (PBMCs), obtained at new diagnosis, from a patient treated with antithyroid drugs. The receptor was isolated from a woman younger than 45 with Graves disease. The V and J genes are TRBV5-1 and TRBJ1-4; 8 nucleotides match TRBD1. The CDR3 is CASSPTDRENEKLFF. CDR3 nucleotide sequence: TGCGCCAGCAGCCCGACGGACAGGGAAAACGAAAAACTGTTTTTT.